A selection of T cell receptor beta chains follows, all from one sample in a study of a mutant IDH1 vaccine in newly diagnosed glioma. The table came from immunoSEQ multiplex PCR; TCRdb's copy has only in-frame clones and leaves some out. The sample includes about 60,000 clones, around four fifths of them seen just once. Their cognate antigens are unknown. Here the sequenced sample was PBMCs, taken from a glioma patient whose treatment included an IDH1 peptide vaccine. These receptors all come from a woman aged 50 to 60 with glioma. Each CDR3 is given with its conserved first and last residue. Fields, in order: clone size, D gene, J gene, V gene, CDR3 DNA, CDR3 protein. D genes are given only for firm matches. The listing skips clone size in some rows; elsewhere it reads once, few, many or a size class.

NA NA TRBJ1-3 TRBV29-1 TGCAGCGTTGAAGGAGTAGGAAAGGCGAGACAAGACTCTGGAAACACCATATATTTT CSVEGVGKARQDSGNTIYF
NA TRBD2 TRBJ2-1 TRBV10-3 TGTGCCATCAGTGAGTCGATGGCGGGGGGCTACAATGAGCAGTTCTTC CAISESMAGGYNEQFF
NA TRBD1 TRBJ2-7 TRBV29-1 TGCAGCGCTGGACAGGGGGCGCTTGAGCAGTACTTC CSAGQGALEQYF
NA NA TRBJ2-2 TRBV6-5 TGTGCCAGCAGTTACTCTTTACAGGGTTCTGGGGAGCTGTTTTTT CASSYSLQGSGELFF
once NA TRBJ2-3 TRBV5-1 TGCGCCAGCAGCCGCGATACAGACTCCCTCGGCACAGATACGCAGTATTTT CASSRDTDSLGTDTQYF
NA NA TRBJ1-4 TRBV19 TGTGCCAGTAAAACAGGTGAAAAACTGTTTTTT CASKTGEKLFF
NA NA TRBJ2-3 TRBV20-1 TGCAGTGCTGTTAGTGTAGATACGCAGTATTTT CSAVSVDTQYF
NA NA TRBJ1-2 TRBV9 TGTGCCAGCAGCCCGGGGGGTAGTCTAGACTATGGCTACACCTTC CASSPGGSLDYGYTF
NA TRBD1 TRBJ2-5 TRBV6-6 TGTGCCAGCACCTCCGGCGGACAGGGGTGGTACTTC CASTSGGQGWYF
medium-sized NA TRBJ1-4 TRBV4-1 TGCGCCAGCAGCTTGCGGGAGCCTGAAAAACTGTTTTTT CASSLREPEKLFF
NA TRBD2 TRBJ2-5 TRBV7-2 TGTGCCAGCAGCCCCGGACTAGCCGCAGAGACCCAGTACTTC CASSPGLAAETQYF
NA NA TRBJ1-6 TRBV5-1 TGCGCCAGCAGCTTGGCCGGGACACGGGCAGGGTCACCCCTCCACTTT CASSLAGTRAGSPLHF
NA NA TRBJ1-1 TRBV6-5 TGTGCCAGCAGTTACGTAGGCATATCGGACACTGAAGCTTTCTTT CASSYVGISDTEAFF
NA NA TRBJ2-3 TRBV19 TGTGCCAGTAGTATAGCGCGGGCCGCAGATACGCAGTATTTT CASSIARAADTQYF
NA TRBD1 TRBJ2-7 TRBV5-1 TGCGCCAGCAGCTCCCATCTAGTGACAGGGCCCTACGAGCAGTACTTC CASSSHLVTGPYEQYF
once NA TRBJ1-6 TRBV30 TGTGCCGGGAGTGTACGTCGGCCCCCGGGTGGGGGTTCACCCCTCCACTTT CAGSVRRPPGGGSPLHF
NA TRBD1 TRBJ1-2 TRBV6-1 TGTGCCAGCAGTGAACCAGGGGGCTGGGGCTACACCTTC CASSEPGGWGYTF
NA NA TRBJ1-4 TRBV25-1 TGTGCCAGCAGTGAAACCCGGGAAATCTACGAAAAACTGTTTTTT CASSETREIYEKLFF
NA NA TRBJ1-2 TRBV19 TGTGCCAGTAGTTACAGGGAAATTCATGGCTACACCTTC CASSYREIHGYTF
NA TRBD1 TRBJ2-1 TRBV5-6 TGTGCCAGCAGCTCCTCCGGACAGGTCTACAATGAGCAGTTCTTC CASSSSGQVYNEQFF
NA NA TRBJ2-5 TRBV5-1 TGCGCCAGCAGCCCGGGACTTCCAAGAGAGACCCAGTACTTC CASSPGLPRETQYF
NA NA TRBJ2-2 TRBV5-1 TGCGCCAGCAGCACCTCGACAGCGAACACCGGGGAGCTGTTTTTT CASSTSTANTGELFF
NA TRBD1 TRBJ1-5 TRBV2 TGTGCCAGCAGCAAGAGGGACAGGGCCCAGAGGCCCCAGCATTTT CASSKRDRAQRPQHF